A single T cell receptor (beta chain) is shown here with its context. Germline V gives CDR1 MDHEN, CDR2 SYDVKM. The V and J ends lost 1 base and 0 bases, in that order; junction bases with no gene match: 19. This CDR3 has 23 residues. This sample is part of a study of lymphopenia after photon versus proton radiotherapy. Generated by immunoSEQ multiplex PCR, the TCRdb table keeps only in-frame clones and is missing some. The sample lists 150,000 to 200,000 clones; about 85% were seen once. The TCR comes from a man aged 45-60 years with gastric cancer. V and J are TRBV28 and TRBJ2-1, with 12 bases aligning to TRBD2. This material consisted of peripheral blood, taken from a patient treated with photon-based radiotherapy. The CDR3 bases are TGTGCCAGCAGTTTATATTGGACTAGCGGGACCGAAGTTTCAAGAAGCTCCTACAATGAGCAGTTCTTC. This codes for CASSLYWTSGTEVSRSSYNEQFF.